Each of the 28 T cell receptor beta chains below was sequenced from the same sample in a study of blood T cell repertoires in COVID-19. The assay was immunoSEQ multiplex PCR, and TCRdb's table has in-frame clones only and misses some. The sample records about 400,000 clones, roughly 90% being singletons. Sequenced material: peripheral blood. The receptor source for this set is a man aged 35 to 55 with acute or convalescent COVID-19.

The chain uses TRBV7-8 and TRBJ1-5; no definite D call. CDR1 SGHVS and CDR2 FQNEAQ come from the germline V gene. The CDR3 is made up of 16 amino acids. V gave up 1 base and J gave up 3 bases, with 13 bases separating them. The CDR3 sequence: CASSLERTRLNQPQHF. CDR3 DNA: TGTGCCAGCAGCTTAGAGCGTACCCGCCTCAATCAGCCCCAGCATTTT.

The genes are TRBV27 and TRBJ2-1; 14 bases are shared with TRBD2. V lost 5 bases and J lost 10; bases outside the gene matches: 10. This CDR3 spans 16 amino acids. Germline V lookup: CDR1 MNHEY, CDR2 SMNVEV (reference sequence). CDR3 bases: TGTGCCAGCAGTCCGAGACTAGCGGGAGGGCCTAGGGAGCAGTTCTTC. Translated, it gives CASSPRLAGGPREQFF.

The rearrangement joins TRBV5-1 to TRBJ1-5; D gene unclear. The CDR3 runs 13 residues. V lost 1 base and J 7 bases, leaving 9 bases between the germline ends. Germline CDR1 SGHRS, CDR2 YFSETQ. The CDR3 protein is CASSLSGDQPQHF. For the CDR3, the DNA is TGCGCCAGCAGCTTGTCAGGTGACCAGCCCCAGCATTTT.

This clone has just one count. The gene calls are TRBV7-6 and TRBJ2-3; D unresolved. Germline loops: CDR1 SGHVS, CDR2 FNYEAQ. The CDR3 runs to 15 residues. V lost 5 bases, J lost 0 bases, and 12 bases lay in between. The CDR3 region has the DNA TGTGCCAGCAGCCGCGGAGCCCCTAGCACAGATACGCAGTATTTT. This encodes CASSRGAPSTDTQYF. The whole variable domain, remainder taken from reference TRBV7-6 and TRBJ2-3, is GAGVSQSPRYKVTKRGQDVALRCDPISGHVSLYWYRQALGQGPEFLTYFNYEAQQDKSGLPNDRFSAERPEGSISTLTIQRTEQRDSAMYRCASSRGAPSTDTQYFGPGTRLTVL.

This clone was found once. The CDR3: CASSYPRGAATHNEQFF. Written as DNA, the CDR3 is TGTGCCAGCAGCTACCCCCGGGGTGCAGCCACACACAATGAGCAGTTCTTC. V is TRBV5-6 and J is TRBJ2-1; D is possibly TRBD2 (5 bases). V lost 3 bases and J lost 5, with 21 bases in between. Per germline, CDR1 SGHDT and CDR2 YYEEEE. This CDR3 spans 17 amino acids.

The chain recombines TRBV30 with TRBJ1-2; D is perhaps TRBD1 (5 bases). The germline V and J ends were trimmed by 4 bases and 14 bases, with 26 bases remaining between them. The CDR3 is 14 residues long. The germline V gene encodes CDR1 GTSNPN and CDR2 SVGIG (reference sequence). The CDR3 spells CAWTNRKGTRFWTF. DNA of the CDR3: TGTGCCTGGACCAATCGGAAGGGGACTCGTTTCTGGACCTTC.

The V call is TRBV9, the J call TRBJ1-6; 7 bases align to TRBD1. Germline assignment: CDR1 SGDLS and CDR2 YYNGEE. V lost 1 base to trimming and J lost 3 bases; unmatched junction nucleotides: 1. The CDR3 has 15 amino acids. The CDR3 nucleotides read TGTGCCAGCAGCGTACGACAGGGCTATAATTCACCCCTCCACTTT. Residues: CASSVRQGYNSPLHF.

This chain connects TRBV9 to TRBJ2-1; 7 nucleotides agree with TRBD2. J lost 10 bases, V lost 4 bases, and 14 bases had no gene match. This CDR3 has 15 residues. Germline assignment: CDR1 SGDLS and CDR2 YYNGEE. CDR3 in DNA: TGTGCCAGCAGCCCCGAAGGACTAGGGTCGACGGAGCAGTTCTTC. Amino acid sequence: CASSPEGLGSTEQFF.

The gene calls are TRBV18 and TRBJ1-1, with D unclear. The CDR3 has 13 residues. CDR1 and CDR2 (germline): KGHSH, LQKENI. V was clipped by 1 base and J by 8 bases, with 11 bases between them. CDR3 in amino acids: CASSPRPDLEAFF. CDR3 in DNA: TGTGCCAGCTCACCACGTCCGGACTTGGAAGCTTTCTTT.

The CDR3 region is CASSRLRGLTKDSYEQYF. The CDR3 coding sequence is TGTGCCAGCAGCCGTCTCAGGGGCCTAACAAAAGACTCCTACGAGCAGTACTTC. V gene TRBV27 combines with J gene TRBJ2-7; D might be TRBD1 (6 bases). CDR3 length: 18 residues. V was cut by 6 bases and J by 0 bases, with 24 bases left in between. Germline V gene data show CDR1 as MNHEY and CDR2 as SMNVEV (reference sequence).

J is TRBJ2-2 and V is TRBV19; 7 bases map to TRBD1. Trimming removed 5 bases from V and 4 bases from J; junction bases left unmatched: 10. This CDR3 has 16 residues. Germline assignment: CDR1 LNHDA and CDR2 SQIVND (reference sequence). The DNA for the CDR3 is TGTGCCAGTAGTCCGAGGGGGCCTTCGGCCACCGGGGAGCTGTTTTTT. This codes for CASSPRGPSATGELFF.

The V and J genes are TRBV7-2 and TRBJ1-1, with 9 nucleotides matching TRBD1. With 5 bases clipped from V and 6 bases from J, the junction kept 10 bases outside the gene matches. CDR1 SGHTA and CDR2 FQGNSA come from the germline V gene. CDR3 length: 15 residues. CDR3 residues: CASSEGTGHASEAFF. In DNA, the CDR3 is TGTGCCAGCAGCGAAGGGACAGGGCATGCGTCTGAAGCTTTCTTT. Full variable domain (remainder filled in from reference TRBV7-2 and TRBJ1-1): GAGVSQSPSNKVTEKGKDVELRCDPISGHTALYWYRQSLGQGLEFLIYFQGNSAPDKSGLPSDRFSAERTGGSVSTLTIQRTQQEDSAVYLCASSEGTGHASEAFFGQGTRLTVV.

This clone was counted once. The chain is built from TRBV5-4 and TRBJ2-7, with D possibly matching TRBD2 (6 bases). There are 14 residues in the CDR3. Trimming left V 0 bases short and J 5 bases short, with 12 bases between. Germline CDR1 and CDR2: SGHNT and YYREEE (reference sequence). For the CDR3, the DNA is TGTGCCAGCAGCTTGGCCCGGGAGTATAACGAGCAGTACTTC. It specifies CASSLAREYNEQYF.

The rearrangement joins TRBV7-3 to TRBJ2-7; 10 nucleotides agree with TRBD2. The CDR3 has 15 amino acids. Germline V gene lookup returns CDR1 SGHTA and CDR2 FQGTGA. The V segment lost 5 bases and the J segment 7 bases; nucleotides outside the gene matches: 11. The CDR3 DNA sequence: TGTGCCAGCAGCCCCCGAGGTCTAGCGGGAGAAGAGCAGTACTTC. Protein: CASSPRGLAGEEQYF.

CDR3 sequence: CASSYGGSGNNEQFF. The DNA for the CDR3 is TGTGCCAGCAGTTATGGCGGGAGTGGGAACAATGAGCAGTTCTTC. The chain couples TRBV6-5 to TRBJ2-1; TRBD2 matches at 7 bases. The V segment lost 3 bases and the J segment 5 bases; nucleotides outside the gene matches: 7. The germline CDR1 and CDR2 sequences are MNHEY and SVGAGI. CDR3 size: 15 residues.

The chain joins TRBV7-9 to TRBJ2-2; the D is unclear. Deletions cut 3 bases from V and 0 bases from J, with 11 bases between. CDR3 length: 16 amino acids. The germline CDR1 and CDR2 sequences are SEHNR and FQNEAQ (reference sequence). The CDR3 region is CASSFSYRPNTGELFF. The CDR3 nucleotides are TGTGCCAGCAGCTTTTCCTATCGTCCGAACACCGGGGAGCTGTTTTTT.

J is TRBJ2-3 and V is TRBV6-2 or TRBV6-3; TRBD2 aligns across 10 bases. The CDR3 has 16 residues. The V and J ends lost 5 bases and 0 bases, in that order; junction bases with no gene match: 5. The germline gives CDR1 MNHEY, CDR2 SVGEGT. DNA of the CDR3: TGTGCCAGCAGTCCGGGACTAGCGCCGAGCACAGATACGCAGTATTTT. As protein: CASSPGLAPSTDTQYF.

This clone was found once. CDR3 amino acids: CSVEVATGGSGELFF. CDR3 coding DNA: TGCAGCGTTGAAGTTGCCACAGGGGGCTCCGGGGAGCTGTTTTTT. The chain uses TRBV29-1 and TRBJ2-2, with 9 bases aligning to TRBD1. Germline lookup yields CDR1 SQVTM and CDR2 ANQGSEA. The CDR3 spans 15 residues. V was clipped by 1 base and J by 6 bases; unmatched bases: 6.

The chain links TRBV5-1 to TRBJ2-3; maybe TRBD1 (5 bases). Per the germline V gene, CDR1 is SGHRS and CDR2 is YFSETQ. There are 14 residues in the CDR3. V gave up 0 bases and J gave up 4 bases, with 9 bases separating them. CDR3 residues: CASSLGGVADTQYF. As DNA, the CDR3 is TGCGCCAGCAGCTTGGGGGGCGTCGCAGATACGCAGTATTTT. Full variable domain (missing parts from reference TRBV5-1 and TRBJ2-3): KAGVTQTPRYLIKTRGQQVTLSCSPISGHRSVSWYQQTPGQGLQFLFEYFSETQRNKGNFPGRFSGRQFSNSRSEMNVSTLELGDSALYLCASSLGGVADTQYFGPGTRLTVL.

V and J are TRBV27 and TRBJ2-3; TRBD2 matches 8 bases. The V gene's germline CDR1 is MNHEY and CDR2 SMNVEV (reference sequence). The ends lost 7 bases at V and 7 bases at J; junction bases unmatched: 13. This CDR3 contains 15 residues. For the CDR3, the DNA is TGTGCCAGCACCGTATCAGGCGGGAGGACGCATACGCAGTATTTT. As protein: CASTVSGGRTHTQYF.

The chain links TRBV9 to TRBJ1-3; no firm D call. This CDR3 is 14 amino acids long. Germline loops: CDR1 SGDLS, CDR2 YYNGEE. V was trimmed by 0 bases and J by 4 bases, leaving 8 bases between them. The CDR3 DNA reads as TGTGCCAGCAGCGTAGAAACCAGGGGAAACACCATATATTTT. Translation gives CASSVETRGNTIYF. The full variable domain, its missing parts supplied by reference TRBV9 and TRBJ1-3, is DSGVTQTPKHLITATGQRVTLRCSPRSGDLSVYWYQQSLDQGLQFLIQYYNGEERAKGNILERFSAQQFPDLHSELNLSSLELGDSALYFCASSVETRGNTIYFGEGSWLTVV.

This chain links TRBV7-8 with TRBJ2-6; tentatively, D is TRBD1 (6 bases). V lost 1 base and J lost 0, with 16 bases in between. Germline assignment: CDR1 SGHVS and CDR2 FQNEAQ. The length of the CDR3 is 19 residues. The CDR3 reads CASSLVVRTVSSGANVLTF. The CDR3 DNA is TGTGCCAGCAGCTTAGTAGTGAGGACAGTCTCCTCTGGGGCCAACGTCCTGACTTTC.

The chain recombines TRBV7-8 with TRBJ1-1; TRBD1 might be the D (5 bases). CDR1 and CDR2 from the germline V gene are SGHVS and FQNEAQ. The CDR3 sequence is 12 residues long. With 3 bases removed from V and 3 bases from J, the gap between germline ends came to 5 bases. For the CDR3, the DNA is TGTGCCAGCAGCTTCAGGGACACTGAAGCTTTCTTT. The encoded protein is CASSFRDTEAFF.

J is TRBJ1-6 and V is TRBV7-9; D remains ambiguous. Germline V CDR1 and CDR2: SEHNR, FQNEAQ (reference sequence). V shed 2 bases and J shed 8 bases, with 7 bases lying between them. The CDR3 contains 13 residues. CDR3 sequence: CASSLIEDSPLHF. CDR3 nucleotide sequence: TGTGCCAGCAGCTTAATTGAGGATTCACCCCTCCACTTT.

The rearrangement links TRBV3-1 (or the pseudogene TRBV3-2) to TRBJ2-7; D ambiguous. V dropped 4 bases and J dropped 8 bases, with 15 bases sitting between them. The germline V gene encodes CDR1 LGHDT and CDR2 YNNKEL (reference sequence). The CDR3 contains 13 residues. The CDR3 reads CASSLQNPKKQYF. CDR3 bases: TGTGCCAGCAGCCTCCAGAACCCCAAAAAGCAGTACTTC.

Concerning this clone itself: A read error may account for a junction end that differs from germline. The rearrangement joins TRBV13 to TRBJ1-3, with a possible D match to TRBD1 (6 bases). This CDR3 region has 18 residues. Germline V gene data show CDR1 as PRHDT and CDR2 as FYEKMQ (reference sequence). DNA of the CDR3: TGTGCCAGCAGCGTAGGCGACCGTCTCAGGGGCATCGGAAACACCATATATTTT. Translated: CASSVGDRLRGIGNTIYF.

Turning to this clone: Other DNA sequences in this sample translate to the same CDR3. The chain uses TRBV9 and TRBJ1-3, with 7 bases aligning to TRBD1. The ends lost 2 bases at V and 2 bases at J; junction bases unmatched: 1. Germline CDR1 reads SGDLS; CDR2 reads YYNGEE. This CDR3 spans 14 amino acids. CDR3 DNA: TGTGCCAGCAGCGTCCAGGGGGCTGGAAACACCATATATTTT. It translates to CASSVQGAGNTIYF.

V usage is TRBV19 and J usage is TRBJ2-2, with 11 bases that match TRBD1. The CDR3 extends over 15 amino acids. Germline loops: CDR1 LNHDA, CDR2 SQIVND (reference sequence). The junction had 5 bases not matched to a gene; V was cut back by 5 bases and J by 6 bases. CDR3 bases: TGTGCCAGTAGTCCGGACAGGGGGCTAGCCGGGGAGCTGTTTTTT. This codes for CASSPDRGLAGELFF.